This T cell receptor beta chain is from a study of T cell clonality in common variable immunodeficiency. General study results and limits: Common variable immunodeficiency TCR beta sequences reportedly had fewer deletions and N-nucleotide insertions. Compared with healthy controls, CVID subjects showed increased TCRbeta clonality, mostly in about a third.

Ten or more counts support this clone. The target antigen is unknown. Clones were sequenced by immunoSEQ multiplex PCR, and TCRdb holds only the in-frame ones, with some missing. The record shows around 30,000 clones for this sample, with no singletons present. This receptor was obtained from a person between 18 and 69 years old in good health. The source material was peripheral blood mononuclear cells.

The sequenced CDR3 bases are TGTGCCAGCAGCTCACTAGCGGGGGCAGATACG. As protein: CASSSLAGADT. The entire CDR3 protein is CASSSLAGADTQYF. The chain has TRBV7-2 and TRBJ2-3, with 11 bases lining up with TRBD2. The observed sequence ends 3 residues before the CDR3 terminus, with the missing tail filled in from the germline J gene. The CDR3 sequence is 14 residues long. V gave up 4 bases and J gave up 4 bases; unmatched junction bases: 1. The germline V gene has CDR1 SGHTA and CDR2 FQGNSA.